These 4 T cell receptor beta chains came from one sample sequenced in a study of T cell clonality in common variable immunodeficiency. Repertoires were generated with immunoSEQ multiplex PCR, while TCRdb's copy carries only in-frame clones and drops some. Recorded here are about 81,000 clones, none singletons. Sequencing was performed on peripheral blood mononuclear cells. The receptors were gathered from a person between 18 and 75 years old in good health.

A remark on this clone: The read ends 3 residues early relative to the CDR3; the germline J gene fills the gap. This chain uses TRBV18 with TRBJ1-6; no reliable D call. V was clipped by 4 bases and J by 2 bases, with 9 bases between them. The CDR3 totals 15 residues. CDR1 and CDR2 from the germline V gene are KGHSH and LQKENI. The CDR3 is CASSLDKAYNSPLHF. The sequenced part of the CDR3 DNA is TGTGCCAGCTCACTCGACAAAGCCTATAATTCACCC.

This clone was seen ten or more times. The read ends 3 residues early relative to the CDR3; the germline J gene fills the gap. The V gene is TRBV7-3, the J gene TRBJ2-3; 12 nucleotides match TRBD2. CDR3 length equals 15 residues. J gave up 5 bases and V 3 bases, and 3 bases lay outside the gene matches. The germline V gene has CDR1 SGHTA and CDR2 FQGTGA. CDR3: CASSLTSGSGDTQYF. Partial CDR3 DNA: TGTGCCAGCAGCTTGACTAGCGGGAGTGGAGATACG.

This clone appeared many times. The read falls 3 residues short of the CDR3 end, and the missing part is taken from the germline J gene. V and J are TRBV20-1 and TRBJ2-7; D not resolved. The CDR3 spans 12 residues. Germline V CDR1 and CDR2: DFQATT, SNEGSKA (reference sequence). Trimming took off 2 bases at V and 2 bases at J, with 7 bases between the two ends. CDR3 DNA, as far as it was read: TGCAGTGCTAGACCCACTGCCTACGAG. Translated: CSARPTAYE. The full CDR3 protein is CSARPTAYEQYF.

The table lists this clone with many counts. The read stops 3 residues short of the end of the CDR3; the missing end is completed from the germline J gene. This chain uses TRBV5-1 with TRBJ2-5; weak D call: TRBD1 (6 bases). Germline lookup yields CDR1 SGHRS and CDR2 YFSETQ. This CDR3 has 14 residues. The germline V and J ends were trimmed by 0 bases and 4 bases, with 10 bases remaining between them. CDR3: CASSLVRGRETQYF. The sequenced CDR3 bases are TGCGCCAGCAGCTTGGTTAGGGGGAGAGAGACC.